Listed below are T cell receptor beta chains from one sample, sequenced in a study of T cell responses to AZD1222 COVID-19 vaccine. The repertoire was sequenced with immunoSEQ multiplex PCR; TCRdb's copy has only in-frame clones and lacks some. The sample has over 55,000 clones, around three quarters seen once. Sample: peripheral blood, taken 28 days after the second AZD1222 dose. Receptor source: an adult who received the AZD1222 COVID-19 vaccine. Each CDR3 is given with its conserved first and last residue. The order of the fields is CDR3 protein, CDR3 DNA, V gene, clone size, D gene, J gene. A D gene is named only where the DNA matches it firmly. Size tells how often a clone was seen (once, few, many) or the class of an expanded clone, and some rows leave it out.

CDR3: CASWTKSSYNSPLHF; DNA: TGTGCCAGTTGGACAAAGAGCTCCTATAATTCACCCCTCCACTTT; V: TRBV6-5; size: -; D: -; J: TRBJ1-6
CDR3: CASSPYREVGEQFF; DNA: TGTGCCAGCAGCCCCTACAGGGAGGTTGGGGAGCAGTTCTTC; V: TRBV7-9; size: -; D: -; J: TRBJ2-1
CDR3: CASSLNRKETQYF; DNA: TGTGCCAGCAGCTTAAACAGAAAAGAGACCCAGTACTTC; V: TRBV11-2; size: -; D: -; J: TRBJ2-5
CDR3: CASSVDWSEKLFF; DNA: TGTGCCAGCAGCGTAGACTGGTCGGAAAAACTGTTTTTT; V: TRBV7-9; size: -; D: -; J: TRBJ1-4
CDR3: CASSLSSSYEQYF; DNA: TGTGCCAGCAGTCTGTCTAGTTCCTACGAGCAGTACTTC; V: TRBV12-3/TRBV12-4; size: -; D: -; J: TRBJ2-7
CDR3: CASRTGGLEKLFF; DNA: TGTGCCAGCAGAACAGGGGGCCTTGAAAAACTGTTTTTT; V: TRBV12-3/TRBV12-4; size: -; D: TRBD1; J: TRBJ1-4
CDR3: CASSLDPSTDTQYF; DNA: TGTGCCAGCAGCTTGGATCCTAGCACAGATACGCAGTATTTT; V: TRBV5-6; size: -; D: -; J: TRBJ2-3
CDR3: CASSPAVGTANTGELFF; DNA: TGCGCCAGCAGCCCGGCGGTAGGGACCGCGAACACCGGGGAGCTGTTTTTT; V: TRBV5-1; size: -; D: -; J: TRBJ2-2
CDR3: CATSAYRPDRGRRYEQYF; DNA: TGTGCCACCAGTGCCTATCGCCCCGACAGGGGCCGCCGTTACGAGCAGTACTTC; V: TRBV24-1; size: -; D: TRBD1; J: TRBJ2-7
CDR3: CASSLDRPDTNYGYTF; DNA: TGTGCCAGCAGCTTAGATAGGCCTGATACTAACTATGGCTACACCTTC; V: TRBV11-3; size: -; D: -; J: TRBJ1-2
CDR3: CAISARVGGQGSSYEQYF; DNA: TGTGCCATCAGTGCTAGAGTGGGGGGACAGGGAAGCTCCTACGAGCAGTACTTC; V: TRBV10-3; size: -; D: TRBD1; J: TRBJ2-7
CDR3: CASSLAGRGQGRYEQYF; DNA: TGTGCCAGCAGCTTAGCGGGTCGGGGGCAGGGCCGCTACGAGCAGTACTTC; V: TRBV11-2; size: -; D: -; J: TRBJ2-7
CDR3: CASTSSGTHSYEQYF; DNA: TGTGCCAGCACGTCCTCCGGGACGCATTCCTACGAGCAGTACTTC; V: TRBV28; size: -; D: -; J: TRBJ2-7
CDR3: CASKQALNTEAFF; DNA: TGTGCCAGTAAACAGGCGTTGAACACTGAAGCTTTCTTT; V: TRBV19; size: -; D: -; J: TRBJ1-1
CDR3: CASSSGGTDPYGYTF; DNA: TGCGCCAGCAGCTCTGGAGGAACAGACCCTTATGGCTACACCTTC; V: TRBV5-1; size: -; D: -; J: TRBJ1-2
CDR3: CASTVNTDTQYF; DNA: TGTGCCAGCACTGTTAACACAGATACGCAGTATTTT; V: TRBV28; size: -; D: -; J: TRBJ2-3
CDR3: CASSPGFGQGAGGYTF; DNA: TGTGCCAGCAGCCCCGGGTTCGGACAGGGGGCGGGTGGCTACACCTTC; V: TRBV7-2; size: once; D: TRBD1; J: TRBJ1-2
CDR3: CASSQGLTGIYGYTF; DNA: TGTGCCAGCAGTCAAGGGTTGACAGGGATCTATGGCTACACCTTC; V: TRBV6-2/TRBV6-3; size: -; D: TRBD1; J: TRBJ1-2
CDR3: CASSPRGLEGTDQPQHF; DNA: TGTGCCAGCTCACCCAGGGGCCTAGAAGGGACTGATCAGCCCCAGCATTTT; V: TRBV18; size: -; D: -; J: TRBJ1-5
CDR3: CASSLKGGGRAFF; DNA: TGTGCCAGCAGCTTAAAGGGGGGAGGGCGAGCTTTCTTT; V: TRBV7-8; size: -; D: -; J: TRBJ1-1
CDR3: CASSGGDSSNEQFF; DNA: TGCGCCAGCAGCGGGGGAGATAGTTCCAATGAGCAGTTCTTC; V: TRBV5-1; size: -; D: -; J: TRBJ2-1
CDR3: CAWVASYADTQYF; DNA: TGTGCCTGGGTGGCTAGCTATGCAGATACGCAGTATTTT; V: TRBV30; size: -; D: -; J: TRBJ2-3
CDR3: CAWRGTGVSNTEAFF; DNA: TGTGCCTGGAGAGGGACGGGAGTCTCTAACACTGAAGCTTTCTTT; V: TRBV30; size: -; D: -; J: TRBJ1-1
CDR3: CASSVGTSGGTQYF; DNA: TGTGCCAGCAGCGTAGGAACTAGCGGGGGGACCCAGTACTTC; V: TRBV9; size: -; D: TRBD2; J: TRBJ2-5